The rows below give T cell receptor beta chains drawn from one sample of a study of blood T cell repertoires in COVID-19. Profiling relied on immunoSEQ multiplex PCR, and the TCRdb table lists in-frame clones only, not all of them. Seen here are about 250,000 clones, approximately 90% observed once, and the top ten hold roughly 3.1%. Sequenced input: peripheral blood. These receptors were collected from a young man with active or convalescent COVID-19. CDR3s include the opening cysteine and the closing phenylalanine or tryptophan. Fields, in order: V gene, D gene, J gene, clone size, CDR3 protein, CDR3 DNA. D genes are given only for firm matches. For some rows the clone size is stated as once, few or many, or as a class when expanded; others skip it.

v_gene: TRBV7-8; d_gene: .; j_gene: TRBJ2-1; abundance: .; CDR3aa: CASSSARLYNEQFF; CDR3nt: TGTGCCAGCAGCTCAGCGCGACTCTACAATGAGCAGTTCTTC
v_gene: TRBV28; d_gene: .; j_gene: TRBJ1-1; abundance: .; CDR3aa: CASTQGITEAFF; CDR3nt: TGTGCCAGCACCCAGGGAATCACTGAAGCTTTCTTT
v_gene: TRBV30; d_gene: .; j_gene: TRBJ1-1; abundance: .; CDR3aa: CAWDTGSRTEAFF; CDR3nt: TGTGCCTGGGACACAGGGTCTCGCACTGAAGCTTTCTTT
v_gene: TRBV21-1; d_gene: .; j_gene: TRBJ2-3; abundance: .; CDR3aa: CASSKALKRGVCTRPSTDTQYF; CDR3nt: TGTGCCAGCAGCAAAGCGCTGAAGCGGGGGGTTTGTACCCGTCCTAGCACAGATACGCAGTATTTT
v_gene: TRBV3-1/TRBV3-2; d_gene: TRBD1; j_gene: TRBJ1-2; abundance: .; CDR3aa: CASSQDWARGDGYTF; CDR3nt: TGTGCCAGCAGCCAAGATTGGGCCAGGGGGGATGGCTACACCTTC
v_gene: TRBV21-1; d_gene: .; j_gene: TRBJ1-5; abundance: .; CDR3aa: CASSKIGAGQGEQPQHF; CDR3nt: TGTGCCAGCAGCAAAATTGGAGCGGGGCAGGGTGAACAGCCCCAGCATTTT
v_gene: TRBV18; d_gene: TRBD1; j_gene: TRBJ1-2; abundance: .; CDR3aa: CASSPVSGGNYGYTF; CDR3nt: TGTGCCAGCTCACCTGTATCAGGGGGGAACTATGGCTACACCTTC
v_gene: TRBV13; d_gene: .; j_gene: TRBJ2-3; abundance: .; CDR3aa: CASSAKTVDTDTQYF; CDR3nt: TGTGCCAGCAGCGCGAAGACAGTGGACACAGATACGCAGTATTTT
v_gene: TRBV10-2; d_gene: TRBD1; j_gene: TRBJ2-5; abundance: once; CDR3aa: CASSELQGAGETQYF; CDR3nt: TGCGCCAGCAGTGAGTTGCAGGGGGCAGGGGAGACCCAGTACTTC
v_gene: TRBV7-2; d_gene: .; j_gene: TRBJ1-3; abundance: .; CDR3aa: CASSGRPRGTVASGNTIYF; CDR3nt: TGTGCCAGCAGCGGGAGGCCGCGAGGGACGGTCGCCTCTGGAAACACCATATATTTT